In this sample, the clone carrying this TCR beta chain turned up a few times. TCRdb re-analysed the 5' RACE reads in MiXCR, keeping a single row per CDR3 protein. The sample includes roughly 200,000 distinct CDR3 sequences, around 13% of them seen just once. The data are from a study of CD8 T cells in ankylosing spondylitis. The CDR3 totals 14 residues. The V end was cut by 1 base, the J end by 9 bases, with 10 bases between. Germline lookup yields CDR1 MGHRA and CDR2 YSYEKL. This TCR was recovered from a male donor with ankylosing spondylitis or in good health (not recorded which). The chain couples TRBV4-1 to TRBJ1-6, with D unresolved. The sequencing input was blood, either unsorted or a sorted T cell fraction (not recorded which). The CDR3 DNA reads as TGCGCCAGCAGCCAAGGACCCCCGAGTTCACCCCTCCACTTT. Its protein product is CASSQGPPSSPLHF.